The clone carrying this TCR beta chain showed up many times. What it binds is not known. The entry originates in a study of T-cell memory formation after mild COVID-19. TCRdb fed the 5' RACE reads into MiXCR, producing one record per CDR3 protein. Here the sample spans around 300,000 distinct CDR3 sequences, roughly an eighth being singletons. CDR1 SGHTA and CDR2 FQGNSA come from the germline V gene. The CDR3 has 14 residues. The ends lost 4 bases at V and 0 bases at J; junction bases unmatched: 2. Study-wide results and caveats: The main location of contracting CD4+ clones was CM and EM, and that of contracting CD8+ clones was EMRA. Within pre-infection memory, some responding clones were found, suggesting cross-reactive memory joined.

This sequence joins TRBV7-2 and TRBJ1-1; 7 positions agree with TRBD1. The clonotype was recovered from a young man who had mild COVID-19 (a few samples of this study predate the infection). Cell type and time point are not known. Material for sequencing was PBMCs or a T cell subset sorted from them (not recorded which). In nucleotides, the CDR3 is TGTGCCAGCAGCTGGGGACAGTTGAACACTGAAGCTTTCTTT. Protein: CASSWGQLNTEAFF.